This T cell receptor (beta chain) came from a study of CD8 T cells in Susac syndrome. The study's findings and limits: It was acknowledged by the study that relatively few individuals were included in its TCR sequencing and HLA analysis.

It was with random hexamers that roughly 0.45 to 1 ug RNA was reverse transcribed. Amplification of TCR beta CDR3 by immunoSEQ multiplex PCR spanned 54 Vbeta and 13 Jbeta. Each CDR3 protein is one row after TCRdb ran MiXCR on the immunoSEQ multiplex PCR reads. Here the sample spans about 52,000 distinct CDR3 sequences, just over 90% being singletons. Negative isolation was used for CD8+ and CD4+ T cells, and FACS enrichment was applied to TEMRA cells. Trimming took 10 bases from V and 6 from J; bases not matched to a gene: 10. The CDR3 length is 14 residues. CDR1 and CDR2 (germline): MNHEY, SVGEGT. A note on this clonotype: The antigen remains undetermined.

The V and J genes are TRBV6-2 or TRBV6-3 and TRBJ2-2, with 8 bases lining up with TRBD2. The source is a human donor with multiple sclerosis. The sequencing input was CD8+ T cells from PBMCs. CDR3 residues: CATTGGPYSGELFF. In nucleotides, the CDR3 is TGTGCCACCACGGGGGGGCCTTATTCCGGGGAGCTGTTTTTT.